The entry below gives a single T cell receptor (beta chain) sequence along with its context. It has no known antigen specificity. Base qualities are not at hand, and no much larger clone is one base apart. The Quick-DNA Microprep Kit was used to extract genomic DNA from the sorted cells. TCRbeta DNA was amplified with the immunoSEQ hsTCRbeta kit following the manufacturer's protocol. TCRbeta libraries were sequenced on an Illumina MiSeq instrument. The authors processed their data as follows. Removing out-of-frame sequences left approximately 2,400,000 distinct TCRbeta sequences, an average of approximately 61,000 per individual. Each individual was scored according to the count of 150 to 200 previously reported CMV-associated TCRbeta sequences and the total productive distinct TCRbeta count. A beta-binomial model was reimplemented in Python, and scikit-learn random forests with default parameters were trained on data from the US cohort. On the Belgian cohort, classifier performance was reported as the median AUC, along with percentile confidence intervals, across 10,000 bootstrap iterations. TCRdb re-hosts the immuneACCESS table, in-frame sequences only. Its copies lack some clones; in the studies checked, an unresolved V gene accounts for under half of them, and the cause for the rest is not known. Clone size and V and J calls were adopted from that table, with D and trimming inferred from the DNA. This sample is represented by 28,000 or so clones; about 80% of them were singletons. Of the sample, 0.85% to 1.1% is held by the ten largest clones.

This record comes from a study of memory CD4+ T cells and cytomegalovirus serostatus (dated by TCRdb to about 2019). Turning to the overall study: The roughly 33 healthy Belgian adults in the cohort included 9 who were CMV seropositive and roughly 25 who were CMV seronegative. To replicate a published TCR-based CMV serostatus classifier, the study sequenced CD4+ memory TCRbeta repertoires from a Belgian cohort whose cytomegalovirus serostatus was known.

A FACSAria II was used to sort memory CD4+ T cells, defined as single viable CD3+CD4+CD8-CD45RO+ cells. CMV serostatus was determined using a Roche Elecsys assay that detects serum IgG against CMV pp150, pp28, p38 and p52. After the samples were thawed, total CD4+ T cells were enriched through positive selection using CD4 magnetic microbeads. The samples came from a different study that was designed specifically to examine the CD4+ T cell memory repertoire. Peripheral blood mononuclear cells were isolated and cryopreserved according to standard operating procedures, and serum was kept at -80 degrees C. The staining used CD3-PerCP (BW264/56), CD4-APC (RPA-T4), CD45RO-PE (UCHT1) and CD8-Pacific Orange (3B5) antibodies, and Sytox blue was used to exclude non-viable cells. What the research found in general, with its limitations: Among the 164 previously reported CMV-associated TCRbeta sequences, over 65 showed up in the CD4+ memory repertoires, with each one found in between one and five individuals. Unlike the original study, which covered naive and memory CD4+ and CD8+ populations, the Belgian study sequenced only CD4+CD45RO+ memory cells. On the Belgian cohort, the classifier built on the original framework reached a median bootstrapped AUC of around 0.95, with a 95% CI of 0.76-1.00. For predicting CMV serostatus, the median bootstrapped AUC was about 0.95 using the original framework and 0.91 using a US-trained random forest. The results were interpreted as suggesting that the CMV-associated TCR signature is largely present in the CD4+ memory repertoire.

The material sequenced was memory CD4+ T cells from blood. This receptor was identified in an adult in good health and CMV-seronegative.

The bases read TGTGCCAGCAGCCGACTAGCGGGGCAGGAGCAGTACTTC. It specifies CASSRLAGQEQYF. The V gene is TRBV7-9 and the J gene is TRBJ2-7; TRBD2 aligns with 11 central bases. From the germline V gene (reference sequence), CDR1 is SEHNR and CDR2 is FQNEAQ. The CDR3 runs 13 amino acids, cysteine and phenylalanine included. The only DNA kept is the CDR3, 39 bases in frame from the first base. Trimming removed 5 bases from V and 7 bases from J; the gene matches leave 4 bases unexplained. When the CDR3 is completed using the reference TRBV7-9 and TRBJ2-7 genes on either side, the full variable domain is DTGVSQNPRHKITKRGQNVTFRCDPISEHNRLYWYRQTLGQGPEFLTYFQNEAQLEKSRLLSDRFSAERPKGSFSTLEIQRTEQGDSAMYLCASSRLAGQEQYFGPGTRLTVT.